Below, 15 T cell receptor beta chains from the same sample are listed, as sequenced in a study of T cell changes during pregnancy in multiple sclerosis. TCRdb keeps only in-frame clones here, not all; method: immunoSEQ multiplex PCR. The repertoire holds 90,000 to 120,000 clones, with 80% to 95% as singletons. The sequencing used peripheral blood, collected in the third trimester of pregnancy. These receptors were collected from a female donor in good health, enrolled as a control in a pregnancy study.

The chain uses TRBV6-5 and TRBJ1-2; D gene unclear. Germline CDR1 MNHEY, CDR2 SVGAGI. With 0 bases removed from V and 2 bases from J, the gap between germline ends came to 10 bases. The CDR3 loop spans 15 amino acids. Here the CDR3 DNA reads TGTGCCAGCAGTTACTCTCTTTTCGGGAACTATGGCTACACCTTC. It encodes CASSYSLFGNYGYTF.

The chain employs TRBV10-3 and TRBJ1-3; perhaps TRBD1 as D (5 bases). Germline CDR1 is ENHRY and CDR2 is SYGVKD. V was cut by 3 bases and J by 0 bases, with 9 bases left in between. The CDR3 has 15 residues. The DNA of the CDR3 is TGTGCCATCAGTGAACAGGCGAGCTCTGGAAACACCATATATTTT. Translating it yields CAISEQASSGNTIYF.

The V call is TRBV7-2, the J call TRBJ1-2; TRBD1 is a possible D gene (6 bases). In germline, CDR1 is SGHTA, CDR2 FQGNSA. CDR3 length: 16 amino acids. V gave up 2 bases and J gave up 4 bases, with 17 bases separating them. The CDR3 DNA reads as TGTGCCAGCAGCTTAATAAGAGAGGACAGCTTCTATGGCTACACCTTC. Amino acid sequence: CASSLIREDSFYGYTF. The full variable domain, rest sourced from reference TRBV7-2 and TRBJ1-2, is GAGVSQSPSNKVTEKGKDVELRCDPISGHTALYWYRQSLGQGLEFLIYFQGNSAPDKSGLPSDRFSAERTGGSVSTLTIQRTQQEDSAVYLCASSLIREDSFYGYTFGSGTRLTVV.

The J gene is TRBJ2-5, the V gene TRBV29-1, with 7 bases fitting TRBD2. CDR3 length equals 13 residues. Germline CDR1 and CDR2: SQVTM and ANQGSEA. V lost 6 bases, J lost 2 bases, and 6 bases stayed unmatched. The CDR3 region has the DNA TGCAGCGTACGGACTAGACTACAAGAGACCCAGTACTTC. Its protein is CSVRTRLQETQYF.

The V and J genes are TRBV2 and TRBJ1-2; unclear D gene. Germline assignment: CDR1 SNHLY and CDR2 FYNNEI. The CDR3 runs 13 residues. Trimming left V 6 bases short and J 2 bases short, with 10 bases between. CDR3 coding DNA: TGTGCCAGCAGCCTTGGACTAAACTATGGCTACACCTTC. It encodes CASSLGLNYGYTF.

V gene TRBV9 combines with J gene TRBJ2-5; 11 bases are a match to TRBD2. Unmatched junction bases numbered 4, after V lost 6 bases and J lost 0 bases. The CDR3 spans 15 residues. The germline gives CDR1 SGDLS, CDR2 YYNGEE. The CDR3 region has the DNA TGTGCCAGCACCAATAGCGGGGGGGACCAAGAGACCCAGTACTTC. Translating it yields CASTNSGGDQETQYF.

The rearrangement joins TRBV6-1 to TRBJ2-7; D is undetermined. This CDR3 has 15 residues. Trimming removed 1 base from V and 0 bases from J, with 10 bases in between. CDR1 and CDR2 (germline): MNHNS, SASEGT. CDR3 amino acids: CASSEVFMFSYEQYF. CDR3 nucleotide sequence: TGTGCCAGCAGTGAAGTTTTTATGTTCTCCTACGAGCAGTACTTC.

The chain carries TRBV5-4 and TRBJ2-1; perhaps TRBD2 as D (6 bases). CDR3 length equals 17 residues. Germline V gives CDR1 SGHNT, CDR2 YYREEE (reference sequence). V lost 3 bases to trimming and J lost 2 bases, with 18 bases between them. Here the CDR3 DNA reads TGTGCCAGCAGCTGGGAGGCACCTACCCGCCCCTACAATGAGCAGTTCTTC. This codes for CASSWEAPTRPYNEQFF.

The chain recombines TRBV19 with TRBJ1-2; TRBD1 agrees at 9 bases. Germline V gene lookup returns CDR1 LNHDA and CDR2 SQIVND (reference sequence). The CDR3 is 16 amino acids. J was trimmed by 2 bases and V by 7 bases; bases with no gene match: 11. The DNA for the CDR3 is TGTGCCAGTACCCAAAGGGGGACAGGGACCAACTATGGCTACACCTTC. Its translation is CASTQRGTGTNYGYTF.

CDR3 DNA: TGTGCCAGCAGCTTGTGGGGCGGATCTTGGGGCCGAAACACTGAAGCTTTCTTT. This gives the protein CASSLWGGSWGRNTEAFF. The chain links TRBV5-6 to TRBJ1-1, with a possible D match to TRBD1 (5 bases). Germline values: CDR1 SGHDT, CDR2 YYEEEE. V dropped 1 base and J dropped 2 bases, with 21 bases sitting between them. There are 18 residues in the CDR3.

The V call is TRBV30, the J call TRBJ1-5; D unresolved. Germline-derived CDR1 and CDR2 are GTSNPN and SVGIG (reference sequence). This CDR3 contains 14 residues. Trimming cost V 3 bases and J 0 bases, with 9 bases left between them. Here the CDR3 reads CAWRASYSNQPQHF. CDR3 in DNA: TGTGCCTGGAGGGCAAGTTATAGCAATCAGCCCCAGCATTTT.

CDR3 coding DNA: TGCGCCAGCAGCCATTCCACAGGGAACACTGAAGCTTTCTTT. This gives the protein CASSHSTGNTEAFF. V gene TRBV4-1 combines with J gene TRBJ1-1; tentative D call: TRBD1 (5 bases). Looked up from germline, CDR1 is MGHRA and CDR2 is YSYEKL. V lost 3 bases to trimming and J lost 1 base, with 9 bases between them. The CDR3 spans 14 residues.

The chain combines TRBV5-5 with TRBJ1-1, with TRBD1 identical over 9 bases. Trimming removed 3 bases from V and 4 bases from J; junction bases left unmatched: 1. This CDR3 has 13 amino acids. Germline V CDR1 and CDR2: SGHKS, YYEKEE (reference sequence). The CDR3 loop reads CASSWDRATEAFF. The CDR3 DNA sequence: TGTGCCAGCAGCTGGGACAGGGCCACTGAAGCTTTCTTT.

This clone has a single count. The J gene is TRBJ2-5, the V gene TRBV13; D is possibly TRBD1 (6 bases). This CDR3 is built from 15 residues. CDR1 is PRHDT, CDR2 FYEKMQ, per germline (reference sequence). V dropped 5 bases and J dropped 2 bases, with 15 bases sitting between them. DNA of the CDR3: TGTGCCAGCAGCCCAGCAGGGGTCGGGCAAGAGACCCAGTACTTC. It specifies CASSPAGVGQETQYF.

The chain carries TRBV18 and TRBJ2-1, with D hard to call. CDR1 is KGHSH and CDR2 is LQKENI in the germline V gene. This CDR3 has 15 amino acids. The V and J ends lost 3 bases and 4 bases respectively, with 13 bases between them. DNA for the CDR3: TGTGCCAGCTCACCGCCCGGTTCGGAGTACAATGAGCAGTTCTTC. Protein product: CASSPPGSEYNEQFF.